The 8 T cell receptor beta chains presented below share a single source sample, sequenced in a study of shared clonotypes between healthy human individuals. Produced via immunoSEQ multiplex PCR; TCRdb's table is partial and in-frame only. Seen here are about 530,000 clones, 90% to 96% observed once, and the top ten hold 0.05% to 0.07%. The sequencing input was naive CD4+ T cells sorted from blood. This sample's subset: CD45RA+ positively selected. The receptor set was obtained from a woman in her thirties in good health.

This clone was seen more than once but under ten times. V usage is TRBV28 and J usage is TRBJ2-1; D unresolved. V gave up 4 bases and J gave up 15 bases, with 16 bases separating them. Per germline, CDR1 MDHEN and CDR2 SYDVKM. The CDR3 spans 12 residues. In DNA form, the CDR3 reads TGTGCCAGCAGTTCTTCAAGCGCCCGTCGGTTCTTC. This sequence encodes CASSSSSARRFF.

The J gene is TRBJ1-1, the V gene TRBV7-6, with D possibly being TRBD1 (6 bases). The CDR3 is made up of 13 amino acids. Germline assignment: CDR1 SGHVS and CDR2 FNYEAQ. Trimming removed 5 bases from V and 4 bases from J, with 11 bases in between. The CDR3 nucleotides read TGTGCCAGCAGCGCAGGGGTGGGCACTGAAGCTTTCTTT. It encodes CASSAGVGTEAFF.

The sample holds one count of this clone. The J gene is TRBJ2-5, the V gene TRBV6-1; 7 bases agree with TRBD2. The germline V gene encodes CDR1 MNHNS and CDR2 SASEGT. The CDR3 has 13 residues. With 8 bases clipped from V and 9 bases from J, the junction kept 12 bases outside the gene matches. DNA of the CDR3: TGTGCCAGCCGAAGCGGGACTAATCGTGCCCAGTACTTC. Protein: CASRSGTNRAQYF.

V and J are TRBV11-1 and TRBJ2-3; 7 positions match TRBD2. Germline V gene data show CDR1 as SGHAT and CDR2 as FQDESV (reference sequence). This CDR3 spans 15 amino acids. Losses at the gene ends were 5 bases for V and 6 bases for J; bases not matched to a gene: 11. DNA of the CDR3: TGTGCCAGCAGCCGACCGGGAGGACTTGGCGATACGCAGTATTTT. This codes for CASSRPGGLGDTQYF.

CDR3 coding DNA: TGCGCCAGCAGTGAGAGAGACAGGGGAAGCGAGCAGTACTTC. It is translated as CASSERDRGSEQYF. The V gene is TRBV10-1, the J gene TRBJ2-7, with 8 bases aligning to TRBD1. V gave up 2 bases and J gave up 6 bases; unmatched junction bases: 6. The CDR3 contains 14 residues. The V gene's germline CDR1 is WNHNN and CDR2 SYGVQD (reference sequence).

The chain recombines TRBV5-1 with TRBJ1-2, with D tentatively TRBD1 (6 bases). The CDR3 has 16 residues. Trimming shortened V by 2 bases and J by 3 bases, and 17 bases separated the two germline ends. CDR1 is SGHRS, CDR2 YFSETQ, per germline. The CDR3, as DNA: TGCGCCAGCAGCTTTCACAGGGCGAATAACGACTATGGCTACACCTTC. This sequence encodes CASSFHRANNDYGYTF.

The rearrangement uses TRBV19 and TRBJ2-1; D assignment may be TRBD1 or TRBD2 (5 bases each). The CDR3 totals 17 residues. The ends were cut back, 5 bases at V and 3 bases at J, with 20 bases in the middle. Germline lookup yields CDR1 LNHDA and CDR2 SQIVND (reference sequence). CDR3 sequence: CASSFTFGGELYNEQFF. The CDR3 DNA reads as TGTGCCAGTAGTTTTACTTTTGGGGGAGAGCTCTACAATGAGCAGTTCTTC.

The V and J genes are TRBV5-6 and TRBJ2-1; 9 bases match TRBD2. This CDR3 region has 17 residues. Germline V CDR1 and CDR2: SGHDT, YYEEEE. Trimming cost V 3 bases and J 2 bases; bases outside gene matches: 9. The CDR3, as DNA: TGTGCCAGCAGCTCCTTCCTCACTAGCGGGCCCTACAATGAGCAGTTCTTC. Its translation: CASSSFLTSGPYNEQFF.